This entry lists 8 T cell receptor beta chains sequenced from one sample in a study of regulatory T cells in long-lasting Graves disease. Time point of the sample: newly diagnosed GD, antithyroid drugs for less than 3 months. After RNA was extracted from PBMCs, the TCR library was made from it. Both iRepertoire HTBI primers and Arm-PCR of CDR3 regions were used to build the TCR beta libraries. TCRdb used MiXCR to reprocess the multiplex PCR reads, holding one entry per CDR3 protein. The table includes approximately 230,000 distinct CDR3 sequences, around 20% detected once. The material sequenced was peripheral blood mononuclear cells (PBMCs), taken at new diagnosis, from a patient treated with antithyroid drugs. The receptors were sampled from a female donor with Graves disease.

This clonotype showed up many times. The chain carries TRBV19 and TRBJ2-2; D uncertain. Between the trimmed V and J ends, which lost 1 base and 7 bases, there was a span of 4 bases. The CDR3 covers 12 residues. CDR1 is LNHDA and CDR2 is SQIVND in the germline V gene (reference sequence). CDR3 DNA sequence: TGTGCCAGTAGTATAGTGAACGGGGAGCTGTTTTTT. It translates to CASSIVNGELFF. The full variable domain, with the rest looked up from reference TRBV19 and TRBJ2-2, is DGGITQSPKYLFRKEGQNVTLSCEQNLNHDAMYWYRQDPGQGLRLIYYSQIVNDFQKGDIAEGYSVSREKKESFPLTVTSAQKNPTAFYLCASSIVNGELFFGEGSRLTVL.

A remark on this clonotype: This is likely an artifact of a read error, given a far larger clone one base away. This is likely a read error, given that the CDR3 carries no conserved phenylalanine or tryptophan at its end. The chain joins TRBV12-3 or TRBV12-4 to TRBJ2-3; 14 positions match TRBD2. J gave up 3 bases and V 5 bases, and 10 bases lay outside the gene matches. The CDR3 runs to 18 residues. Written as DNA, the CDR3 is TGTGCCAGCAGTCCCTCCGGGACTAGCGGGAGTGCTACAGATACGCAGTATTCT. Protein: CASSPSGTSGSATDTQYS.

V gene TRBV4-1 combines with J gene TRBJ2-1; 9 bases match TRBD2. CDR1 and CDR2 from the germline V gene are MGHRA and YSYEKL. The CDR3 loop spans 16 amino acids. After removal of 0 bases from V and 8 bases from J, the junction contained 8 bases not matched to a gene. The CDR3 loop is CASSQDPSGRSDEQFF. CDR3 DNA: TGCGCCAGCAGCCAAGATCCCAGCGGGAGGAGCGATGAGCAGTTCTTC.

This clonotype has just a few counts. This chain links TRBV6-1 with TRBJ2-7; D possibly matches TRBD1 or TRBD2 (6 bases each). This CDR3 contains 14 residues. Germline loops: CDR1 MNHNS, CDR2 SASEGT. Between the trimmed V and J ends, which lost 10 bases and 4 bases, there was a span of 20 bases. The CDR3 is CATTRGQIGYEQYF. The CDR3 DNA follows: TGTGCCACCACCCGGGGGCAGATCGGGTACGAGCAGTACTTC.

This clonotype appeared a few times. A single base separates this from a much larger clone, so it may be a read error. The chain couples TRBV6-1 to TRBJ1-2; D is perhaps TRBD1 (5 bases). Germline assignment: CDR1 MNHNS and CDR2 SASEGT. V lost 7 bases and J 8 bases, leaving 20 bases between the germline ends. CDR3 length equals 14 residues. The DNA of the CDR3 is TGTGCCAGCAATGATTACGGGGGAGGATTGGGCTACACCTTC. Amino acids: CASNDYGGGLGYTF.

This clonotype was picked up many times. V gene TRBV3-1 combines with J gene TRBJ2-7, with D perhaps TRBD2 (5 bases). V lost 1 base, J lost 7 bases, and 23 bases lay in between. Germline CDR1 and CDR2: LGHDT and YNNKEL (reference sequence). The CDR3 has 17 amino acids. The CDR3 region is CASSQVVLATRRGEQYF. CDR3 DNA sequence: TGTGCCAGCAGCCAAGTTGTATTAGCGACCCGCCGTGGGGAGCAGTACTTC.

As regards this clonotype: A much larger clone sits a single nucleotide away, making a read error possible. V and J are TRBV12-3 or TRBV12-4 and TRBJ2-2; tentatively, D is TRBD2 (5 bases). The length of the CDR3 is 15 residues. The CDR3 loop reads CASGLALGQAGELFF. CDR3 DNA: TGTGCCAGCGGTTTAGCGCTTGGGCAGGCCGGGGAGCTGTTTTTT.

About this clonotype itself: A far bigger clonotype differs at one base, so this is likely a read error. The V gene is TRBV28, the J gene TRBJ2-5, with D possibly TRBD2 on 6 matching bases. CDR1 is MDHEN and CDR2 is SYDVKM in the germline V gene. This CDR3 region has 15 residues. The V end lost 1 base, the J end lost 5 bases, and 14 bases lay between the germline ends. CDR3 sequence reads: CASSLLDGSYETQYF. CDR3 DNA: TGTGCCAGCAGTTTATTGGACGGGAGTTATGAGACCCAGTACTTC.